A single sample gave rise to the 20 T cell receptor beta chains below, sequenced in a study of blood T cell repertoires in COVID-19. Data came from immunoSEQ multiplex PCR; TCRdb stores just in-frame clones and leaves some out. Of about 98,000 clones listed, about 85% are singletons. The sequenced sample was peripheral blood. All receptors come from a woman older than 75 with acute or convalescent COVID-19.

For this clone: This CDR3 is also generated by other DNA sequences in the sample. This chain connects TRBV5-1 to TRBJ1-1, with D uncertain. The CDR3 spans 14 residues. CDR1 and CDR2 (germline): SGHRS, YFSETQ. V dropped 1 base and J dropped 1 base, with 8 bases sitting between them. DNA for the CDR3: TGCGCCAGCAGCTTGCGGGGTCCGAACACTGAAGCTTTCTTT. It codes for CASSLRGPNTEAFF.

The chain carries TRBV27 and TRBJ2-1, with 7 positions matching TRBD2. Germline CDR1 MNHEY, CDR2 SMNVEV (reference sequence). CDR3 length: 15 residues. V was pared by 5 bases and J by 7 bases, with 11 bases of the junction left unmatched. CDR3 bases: TGTGCCAGCAGTGGCCACGCGTTGGGGGGGAATGAGCAGTTCTTC. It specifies CASSGHALGGNEQFF.

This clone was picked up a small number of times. CDR3 region: CASRENRGEQYV. The CDR3 coding sequence is TGTGCCAGCAGGGAAAACAGGGGCGAGCAGTACGTC. The chain recombines TRBV2 with TRBJ2-7; 7 bases fit TRBD1. The CDR3 has 12 residues. With V trimmed by 6 bases and J by 6 bases, 5 bases remained unmatched. Germline V gene sequence: CDR1 SNHLY, CDR2 FYNNEI.

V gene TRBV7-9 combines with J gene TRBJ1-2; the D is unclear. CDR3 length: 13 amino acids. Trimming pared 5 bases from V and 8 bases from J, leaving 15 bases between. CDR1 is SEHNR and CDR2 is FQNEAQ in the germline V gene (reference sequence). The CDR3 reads CASSLAPTGGYTF. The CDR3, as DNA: TGTGCCAGCAGCCTGGCACCGACTGGGGGCTACACCTTC.

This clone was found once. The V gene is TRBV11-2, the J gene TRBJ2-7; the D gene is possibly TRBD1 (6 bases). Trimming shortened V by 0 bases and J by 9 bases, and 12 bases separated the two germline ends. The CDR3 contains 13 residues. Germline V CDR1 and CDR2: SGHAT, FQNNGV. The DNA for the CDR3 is TGTGCCAGCAGCTTAGACAGGGGTGGATGGCAGTACTTC. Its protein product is CASSLDRGGWQYF.

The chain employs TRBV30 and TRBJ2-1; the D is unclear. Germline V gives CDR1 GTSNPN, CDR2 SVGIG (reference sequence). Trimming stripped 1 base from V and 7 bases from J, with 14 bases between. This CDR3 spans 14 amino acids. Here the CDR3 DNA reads TGTGCCTGGAGTGCTCCATTCCGAGCTAATGAGCAGTTCTTC. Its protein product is CAWSAPFRANEQFF.

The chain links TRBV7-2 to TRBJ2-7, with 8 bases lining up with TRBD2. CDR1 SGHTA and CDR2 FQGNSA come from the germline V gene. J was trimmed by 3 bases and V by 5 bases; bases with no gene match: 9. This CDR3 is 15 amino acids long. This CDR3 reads CASSLGLSGGYEQYF. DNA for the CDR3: TGTGCCAGCAGCCTGGGACTAAGCGGGGGCTACGAGCAGTACTTC.

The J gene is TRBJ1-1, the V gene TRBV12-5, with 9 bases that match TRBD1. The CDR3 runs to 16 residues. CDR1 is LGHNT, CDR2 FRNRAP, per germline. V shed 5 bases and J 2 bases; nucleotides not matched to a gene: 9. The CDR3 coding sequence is TGTGCTAGTGGTCTTAATACAGGGGGCTATAACACTGAAGCTTTCTTT. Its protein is CASGLNTGGYNTEAFF.

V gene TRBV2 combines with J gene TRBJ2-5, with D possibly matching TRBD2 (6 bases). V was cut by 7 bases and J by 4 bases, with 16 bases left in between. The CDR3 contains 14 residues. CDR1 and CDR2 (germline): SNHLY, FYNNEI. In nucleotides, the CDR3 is TGTGCCAGCACCTCCCCCCGGGGAGGAGAGACCCAGTACTTC. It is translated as CASTSPRGGETQYF.

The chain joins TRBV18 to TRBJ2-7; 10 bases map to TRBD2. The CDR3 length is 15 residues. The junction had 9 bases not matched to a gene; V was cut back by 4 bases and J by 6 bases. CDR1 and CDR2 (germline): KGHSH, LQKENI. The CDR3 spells CASSRPSGGAIEQYV. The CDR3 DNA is TGTGCCAGCTCACGCCCAAGCGGGGGGGCAATCGAGCAGTACGTC.

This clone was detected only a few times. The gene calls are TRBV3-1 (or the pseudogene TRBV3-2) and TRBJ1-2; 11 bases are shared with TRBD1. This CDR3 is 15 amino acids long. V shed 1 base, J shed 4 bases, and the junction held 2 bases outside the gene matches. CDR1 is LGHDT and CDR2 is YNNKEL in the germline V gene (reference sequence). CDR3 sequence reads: CASSQGGTGGYGYTF. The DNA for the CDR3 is TGTGCCAGCAGCCAAGGCGGGACAGGGGGCTATGGCTACACCTTC.

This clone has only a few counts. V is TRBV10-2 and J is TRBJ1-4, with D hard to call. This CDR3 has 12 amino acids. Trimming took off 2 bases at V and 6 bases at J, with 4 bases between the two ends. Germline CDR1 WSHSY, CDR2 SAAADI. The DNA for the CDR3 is TGCGCCAGCAGTGAGGCAGATGAAAAACTGTTTTTT. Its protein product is CASSEADEKLFF.

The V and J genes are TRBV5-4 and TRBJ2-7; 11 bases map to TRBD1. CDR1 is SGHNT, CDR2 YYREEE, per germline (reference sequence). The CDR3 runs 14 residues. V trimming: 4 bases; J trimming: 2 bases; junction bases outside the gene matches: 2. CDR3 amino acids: CASSTGQGAYEQYV. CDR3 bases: TGTGCCAGCAGCACGGGACAGGGGGCCTACGAGCAGTACGTC.

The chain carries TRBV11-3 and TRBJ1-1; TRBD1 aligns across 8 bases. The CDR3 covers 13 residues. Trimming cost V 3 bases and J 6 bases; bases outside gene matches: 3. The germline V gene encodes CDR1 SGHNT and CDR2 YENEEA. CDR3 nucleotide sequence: TGTGCCAGCAGCTTGGACAGGGTATCTGAAGCTTTCTTT. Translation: CASSLDRVSEAFF.

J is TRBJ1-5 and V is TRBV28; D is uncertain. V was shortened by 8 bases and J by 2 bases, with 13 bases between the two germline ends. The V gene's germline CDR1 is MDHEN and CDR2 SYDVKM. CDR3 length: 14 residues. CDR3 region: CASLEKVGNQPQHF. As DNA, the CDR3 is TGTGCCAGCTTAGAGAAAGTCGGCAATCAGCCCCAGCATTTT.

The CDR3 DNA is TGCGCCAGCAGAGCTGAGGAGGGTGATCAGCCCCAGCATTTT. This encodes CASRAEEGDQPQHF. The rearrangement joins TRBV5-1 to TRBJ1-5; D gene ambiguous. V shed 5 bases and J shed 5 bases, with 14 bases lying between them. From germline, CDR1 is SGHRS and CDR2 YFSETQ. CDR3 length equals 14 residues.

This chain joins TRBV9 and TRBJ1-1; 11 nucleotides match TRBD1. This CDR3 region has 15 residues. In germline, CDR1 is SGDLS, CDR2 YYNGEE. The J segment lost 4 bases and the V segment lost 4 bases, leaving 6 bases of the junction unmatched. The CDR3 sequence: CASSPWTGGFTEAFF. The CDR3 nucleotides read TGTGCCAGCAGCCCTTGGACAGGGGGCTTCACTGAAGCTTTCTTT.

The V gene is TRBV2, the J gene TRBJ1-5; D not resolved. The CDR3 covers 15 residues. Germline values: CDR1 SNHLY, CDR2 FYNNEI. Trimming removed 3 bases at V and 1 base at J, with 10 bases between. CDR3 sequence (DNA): TGTGCCAGCAGTGAGTTTGGGCAGAGCAATCAGCCCCAGCATTTT. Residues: CASSEFGQSNQPQHF. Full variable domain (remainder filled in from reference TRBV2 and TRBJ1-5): EPEVTQTPSHQVTQMGQEVILRCVPISNHLYFYWYRQILGQKVEFLVSFYNNEISEKSEIFDDQFSVERPDGSNFTLKIRSTKLEDSAMYFCASSEFGQSNQPQHFGDGTRLSIL.

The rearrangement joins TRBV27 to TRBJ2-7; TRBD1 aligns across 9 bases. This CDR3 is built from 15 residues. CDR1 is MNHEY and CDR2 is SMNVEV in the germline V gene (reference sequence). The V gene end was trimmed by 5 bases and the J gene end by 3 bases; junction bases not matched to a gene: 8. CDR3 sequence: CASSAKQGASYEQYF. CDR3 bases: TGTGCCAGCAGTGCTAAACAGGGGGCGAGCTACGAGCAGTACTTC.

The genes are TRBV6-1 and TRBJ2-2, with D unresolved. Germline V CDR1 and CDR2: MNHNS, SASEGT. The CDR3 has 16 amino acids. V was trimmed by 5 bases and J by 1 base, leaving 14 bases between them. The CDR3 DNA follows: TGTGCCAGCAGTCAAGTGGTACAGTTGAACACCGGGGAGCTGTTTTTT. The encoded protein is CASSQVVQLNTGELFF.